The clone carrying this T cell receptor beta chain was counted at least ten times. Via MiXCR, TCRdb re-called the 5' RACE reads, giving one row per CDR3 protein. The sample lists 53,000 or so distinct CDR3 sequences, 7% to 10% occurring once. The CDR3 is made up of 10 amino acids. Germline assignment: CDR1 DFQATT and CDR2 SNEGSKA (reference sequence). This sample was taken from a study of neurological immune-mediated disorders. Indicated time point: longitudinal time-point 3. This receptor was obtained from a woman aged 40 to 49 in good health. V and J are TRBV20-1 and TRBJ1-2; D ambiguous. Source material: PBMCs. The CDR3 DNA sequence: TGCAGGGGAGGGTTGGGGGGCTACACCTTC. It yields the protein CRGGLGGYTF.